This TCR beta chain was recorded in a study of blood T cell repertoires in COVID-19. Looking at the study overall: The origin of the acute and convalescent COVID-19 samples was the United States, Italy and Spain. Sample material is recorded as cDNA or gDNA derived from T cells, B-cell-depleted T cells, or PBMCs.

In the authors' workflow: Using reference gene primer amplification, nucleated cell counts were estimated. Libraries were prepared by immunoSEQ multiplex PCR; TCRdb keeps only in-frame clonotypes and omits some of them. Clone size and the V and J calls come from that table; the DNA yielded D and trimming. The table has approximately 230,000 clones, roughly 90% seen once. Sequenced input: peripheral blood. The receptor's source is a man aged 25-40 years who had recovered from COVID-19.

The CDR3 DNA reads TGTGCCAGCAGTGAGACAGGACGAAACTATGGCTACACCTTC. This encodes CASSETGRNYGYTF. The rearrangement joins TRBV25-1 to TRBJ1-2, with a possible D match to TRBD1 (6 bases). Germline V lookup: CDR1 MGHDK, CDR2 SYGVNS. Trimming stripped 3 bases from V and 2 bases from J, with 10 bases between. This CDR3 region has 14 residues.